One TCR beta chain is described in this entry. The table came from immunoSEQ multiplex PCR; TCRdb's copy has only in-frame clones and leaves some out. Of 150,000 to 200,000 clones in the sample, about 88% are singletons; the top ten hold 1% to 1.5%. The germline V gene encodes CDR1 SEHNR and CDR2 FQNEAQ (reference sequence). Trimming removed 6 bases from V and 6 bases from J; junction bases left unmatched: 6. The CDR3 has 16 residues. The data were taken from a study of blood T cell repertoires in COVID-19. Sequenced material: PBMCs or T cells enriched from blood (not recorded which). V is TRBV7-9 and J is TRBJ2-2, with 14 bases that match TRBD2. The receptor was derived from a human donor with acute COVID-19. The donor label of this sample is uncertain. CDR3 sequence: CASRDGLAGGPGELFF. The CDR3 DNA follows: TGTGCCAGCAGGGACGGACTAGCGGGGGGCCCCGGGGAGCTGTTTTTT. Full variable domain (remainder filled in from reference TRBV7-9 and TRBJ2-2): DTGVSQNPRHKITKRGQNVTFRCDPISEHNRLYWYRQTLGQGPEFLTYFQNEAQLEKSRLLSDRFSAERPKGSFSTLEIQRTEQGDSAMYLCASRDGLAGGPGELFFGEGSRLTVL.